This T cell receptor beta chain stems from a study of T cell repertoires in cytomegalovirus infection. Study information: CMV infection together with matching HLA type was indicated by public TCR beta signatures.

In its sample, this clonotype was seen many times. As yet, its antigen is unknown. The V gene lost 5 bases and the J gene lost 5 bases, with 15 bases spanning the gap. The CDR3 has 14 residues. The germline gives CDR1 SGHTA, CDR2 FQGTGA. Study-wide findings and caveats: Ex vivo responses were dominated by HLA-C-restricted CMV-specific TCR beta clonotypes. Summed frequency of shared TCR beta families picked out CMV carriers who also had the relevant HLA.

TCRdb used MiXCR to reprocess the reads, holding one entry per CDR3 protein. The profile shows some 700,000 distinct CDR3 sequences, approximately 40% of them singletons. The chain combines TRBV7-3 with TRBJ2-5; the D is unclear. The sample consisted of PBMCs. The receptor was derived from a human donor in good health (CMV status not recorded). Some clones in this sample may be carry-over from other donors' samples. The CDR3 loop is CASSPEAGWETQYF. DNA for the CDR3: TGTGCCAGCAGCCCAGAGGCAGGTTGGGAGACCCAGTACTTC.